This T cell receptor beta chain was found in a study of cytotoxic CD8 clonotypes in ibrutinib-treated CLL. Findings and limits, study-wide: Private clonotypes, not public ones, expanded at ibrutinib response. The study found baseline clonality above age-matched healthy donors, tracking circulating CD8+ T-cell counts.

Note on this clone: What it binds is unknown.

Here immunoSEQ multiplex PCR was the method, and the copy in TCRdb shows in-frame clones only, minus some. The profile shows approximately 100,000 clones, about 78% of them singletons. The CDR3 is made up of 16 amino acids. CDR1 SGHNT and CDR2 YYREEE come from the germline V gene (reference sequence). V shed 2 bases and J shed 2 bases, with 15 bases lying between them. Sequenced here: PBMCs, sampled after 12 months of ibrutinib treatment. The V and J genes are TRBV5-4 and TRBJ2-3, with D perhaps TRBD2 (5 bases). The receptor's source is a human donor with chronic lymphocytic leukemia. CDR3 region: CASSFRIAPITDTQYF. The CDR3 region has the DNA TGTGCCAGCAGCTTTCGGATAGCGCCGATCACAGATACGCAGTATTTT.